This T cell receptor (beta chain) was captured by sequencing in a study of shared clonotypes between healthy human individuals. The CDR3 is made up of 20 amino acids. The germline gives CDR1 SGHVS, CDR2 FQNEAQ. V gave up 5 bases and J gave up 3 bases, with 32 bases separating them. Cells designated naive CD8 were CD45RO-negative and were positively selected for CCR7, with terminally differentiated effector memory CD45RA+ cells excluded. The protocol was immunoSEQ multiplex PCR, while the TCRdb copy is restricted to in-frame clones and leaves out a portion. Among about 2.1 million clones listed, about 94% were seen once.

This TCR came from a man younger than 30 in good health. Some clones in this sample may be carry-over from other donors' samples. Material: naive CD8+ T cells from PBMCs. This chain connects TRBV7-8 to TRBJ2-7, with D perhaps TRBD2 (6 bases). The CDR3 spells CASSDLGGTPQIGGNYEQYF. CDR3 nucleotides: TGTGCCAGCAGCGACCTGGGGGGTACTCCCCAGATCGGGGGAAACTACGAGCAGTACTTC. Full variable domain (remainder filled in from reference TRBV7-8 and TRBJ2-7): GAGVSQSPRYKVAKRGQDVALRCDPISGHVSLFWYQQALGQGPEFLTYFQNEAQLDKSGLPSDRFFAERPEGSVSTLKIQRTQQEDSAVYLCASSDLGGTPQIGGNYEQYFGPGTRLTVT.